This TCR beta chain was identified during a study of shared clonotypes between healthy human individuals. Overall study findings and caveats: Non-shared clonotypes were found to have lower generation probabilities than the clonotypes that were shared by all four of the sorted-subset donors.

Clones were sequenced by immunoSEQ multiplex PCR, and TCRdb holds only the in-frame ones, with some missing. The top ten hold approximately 0.44% of the sample, which has 1.5 million to 1.9 million clones, approximately 98% seen once. CDR1 is SEHNR and CDR2 is FQNEAQ in the germline V gene (reference sequence). This CDR3 comprises 16 residues. The V segment lost 0 bases and the J segment 0 bases; nucleotides outside the gene matches: 1. Into CD45RA+ naive and CD45RA-negative memory subsets, the CD4+ cells were split. This clone is a singleton in its sample. Its antigen is not known. The chain combines TRBV7-9 with TRBJ2-7, with 11 bases matching TRBD2. The sequence derives from a man aged 25 to 40 in good health. Sequencing input: naive CD4+ T cells sorted from blood. Subset of the sample: CD45RA+ positively selected. The CDR3 spells CASSLALAGVSYEQYF. The CDR3 nucleotides read TGTGCCAGCAGCTTAGCACTAGCGGGAGTCTCCTACGAGCAGTACTTC.